These 10 T cell receptor beta chains were all obtained from the same sample, sequenced in a study of breast tumors, draining lymph nodes, adjacent tissues. The lymph nodes were axillary draining lymph nodes from breast cancer patients. One entry per CDR3 protein, called by TCRdb with MiXCR from the multiplex PCR reads. The sample has about 180,000 distinct CDR3 sequences; roughly a third are singletons. Input material: axillary lymph node tissue. Every receptor here comes from a female donor with breast cancer. Some clones in this sample may be carry-over from other donors' samples.

Ten or more counts support this clonotype. The rearrangement joins TRBV24-1 to TRBJ2-6; D is perhaps TRBD2 (6 bases). The germline V gene encodes CDR1 KGHDR and CDR2 SFDVKD. The CDR3 totals 16 residues. V was cut by 2 bases and J by 3 bases, with 10 bases left in between. The CDR3: CATSDWRGSGANVLTF. Here the CDR3 DNA reads TGTGCCACCAGTGATTGGAGGGGTAGTGGGGCCAACGTCCTGACTTTC.

Notes on this clonotype: The junction departs from the called germline gene at one end, perhaps through a read error. The chain recombines TRBV7-9 with TRBJ1-5; 9 nucleotides agree with TRBD1. Germline V gene sequence: CDR1 SEHNR, CDR2 FQNEAQ (reference sequence). The CDR3 has 15 residues. In DNA form, the CDR3 reads TGTGCCAGCAGCGCGGGACAGGGATACAATGAGCCCCAGCATTTT. It encodes CASSAGQGYNEPQHF.

About this clonotype itself: The junction differs from germline at one of its ends, possibly a read error. V is TRBV19 and J is TRBJ2-5; possibly TRBD1 or TRBD2 for D (5 bases each). The CDR3 is made up of 14 amino acids. Germline CDR1 is LNHDA and CDR2 is SQIVND (reference sequence). In DNA form, the CDR3 reads TGTGCCAGTACCGCTGGGCAGGGTCAAGGGACCCAGTGCTTC. Translated: CASTAGQGQGTQCF.

Comments on this clonotype: A much bigger clone sits one base away, suggesting this may be a read error. The CDR3 is CASSLAYDLRYSYTF. The CDR3 bases are TGTGCCAGCAGCTTGGCCTATGACCTTCGGTATAGCTACACCTTC. The J gene is TRBJ1-2, the V gene TRBV5-8, with D hard to call. Germline CDR1 and CDR2: SGHTS and YDEGEE. V dropped 0 bases and J dropped 9 bases, with 18 bases sitting between them. The CDR3 consists of 15 residues.

For this clonotype: A much larger clonotype is one base distant, so this may be a read error. The CDR3 is CASSIGQQATQYF. For the CDR3, the DNA is TGTGCCAGCAGCATCGGACAGCAAGCGACCCAGTACTTC. The genes are TRBV11-3 and TRBJ2-5; the D gene is possibly TRBD1 (6 bases). Per the germline V gene, CDR1 is SGHNT and CDR2 is YENEEA. The CDR3 length is 13 residues.

The rearrangement uses TRBV12-3 or TRBV12-4 and TRBJ1-1, with TRBD1 identical over 9 bases. Trimming at V came to 5 bases and at J to 1 base, leaving 2 bases not matched to a gene. This CDR3 contains 14 residues. CDR3 sequence: CASSKGQGNTEAFF. CDR3 sequence (DNA): TGTGCCAGCAGTAAGGGACAGGGGAACACTGAAGCTTTCTTT.

This clonotype was found many times. The chain links TRBV5-1 to TRBJ1-2, with TRBD1 matching 7 bases. Germline V CDR1 and CDR2: SGHRS, YFSETQ. CDR3 length: 15 residues. Trimming took 0 bases from V and 0 from J; bases not matched to a gene: 2. CDR3 coding DNA: TGCGCCAGCAGCTTGGAGGGACAGACTAACTATGGCTACACCTTC. Translating gives CASSLEGQTNYGYTF. The whole variable domain, filled in from reference TRBV5-1 and TRBJ1-2, reads KAGVTQTPRYLIKTRGQQVTLSCSPISGHRSVSWYQQTPGQGLQFLFEYFSETQRNKGNFPGRFSGRQFSNSRSEMNVSTLELGDSALYLCASSLEGQTNYGYTFGSGTRLTVV.

The chain recombines TRBV24-1 with TRBJ2-1; TRBD2 aligns across 9 bases. J gave up 7 bases and V 1 base, and 13 bases lay outside the gene matches. Germline V lookup: CDR1 KGHDR, CDR2 SFDVKD. There are 18 residues in the CDR3. In DNA, the CDR3 is TGTGCCACCAGTGATTTTCTTCTAGCGGGGCCAAGTTGGAATGAGCAGTTCTTC. It codes for CATSDFLLAGPSWNEQFF.

In its sample, this clonotype was seen many times. The chain joins TRBV19 to TRBJ1-6; D is ambiguous. Germline values: CDR1 LNHDA, CDR2 SQIVND (reference sequence). Trimming took off 3 bases at V and 0 bases at J, with 6 bases between the two ends. The CDR3 is made up of 15 amino acids. CDR3 DNA sequence: TGTGCCAGTAGTATGAAGAGCTCCTATAATTCACCCCTCCACTTT. This encodes CASSMKSSYNSPLHF.

This clonotype was found many times. The rearrangement uses TRBV7-2 and TRBJ1-2; 8 bases map to TRBD1. The CDR3 covers 15 residues. V shed 3 bases, J shed 0 bases, and the junction held 3 bases outside the gene matches. Germline values: CDR1 SGHTA, CDR2 FQGNSA. Here the CDR3 DNA reads TGTGCCAGCAGCTTGACAGGGGAGGCTAACTATGGCTACACCTTC. The encoded protein is CASSLTGEANYGYTF.